A single T cell receptor beta chain is shown here with its context. CDR1 is SEHNR and CDR2 is FQNEAQ in the germline V gene (reference sequence). The CDR3 runs 12 residues. Trimming shortened V by 4 bases and J by 5 bases, and 8 bases separated the two germline ends. The sample originates from a study of blood T cells in healthy people across ages. Next came a second PCR, run for 7 to 11 cycles, which used a sample-barcoded 5' primer along with a J-beta primer mix. TCRdb passed the 5' RACE reads through MiXCR, listing each CDR3 protein once. Of 1.4 million or so distinct CDR3 sequences in the sample, 40% to 45% were seen once.

The clonotype originates from a woman between 18 and 29 years old in good health. The sequenced material came from blood. The chain couples TRBV7-9 to TRBJ2-5, with D unresolved. The CDR3: CASSSPWETQYF. The CDR3 DNA sequence: TGTGCCAGCAGCTCACCATGGGAGACCCAGTACTTC.